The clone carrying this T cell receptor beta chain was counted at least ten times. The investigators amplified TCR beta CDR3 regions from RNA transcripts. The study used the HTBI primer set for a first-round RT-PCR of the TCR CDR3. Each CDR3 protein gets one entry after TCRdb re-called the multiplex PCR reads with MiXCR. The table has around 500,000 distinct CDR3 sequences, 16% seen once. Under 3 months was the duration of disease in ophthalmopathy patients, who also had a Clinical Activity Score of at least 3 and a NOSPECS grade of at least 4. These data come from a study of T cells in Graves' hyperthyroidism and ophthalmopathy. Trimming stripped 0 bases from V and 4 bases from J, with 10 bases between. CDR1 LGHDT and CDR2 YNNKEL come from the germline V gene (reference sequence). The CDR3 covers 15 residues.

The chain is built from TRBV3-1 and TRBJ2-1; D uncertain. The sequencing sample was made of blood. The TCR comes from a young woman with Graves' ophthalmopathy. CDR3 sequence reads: CASSQDAGSYNEQFF. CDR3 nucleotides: TGTGCCAGCAGCCAAGACGCCGGGTCGTACAATGAGCAGTTCTTC.